This T cell receptor (beta chain) was observed in a study of CD8 T cells in Susac syndrome. Study context: Intravenous immunoglobulin alone or corticosteroids were being given to patients with Susac syndrome at blood draw, unless they were therapy-naive. General study findings and limits: Susac CD8+ cells expanded clonally the most in TEMRA cells and in active patients.

This CDR3 comprises 15 residues. Trimming removed 7 bases from V and 3 bases from J, with 19 bases in between. Germline V gene data show CDR1 as MNHEY and CDR2 as SVGEGT. Random hexamers were used to reverse transcribe an amount of roughly 0.45 to 1 ug RNA. TCRdb re-called the immunoSEQ multiplex PCR reads with MiXCR, one entry per CDR3 protein. The repertoire holds tens of thousands of distinct CDR3 sequences, with roughly 96% as singletons. For this clonotype: Its antigen is as yet unknown.

Sequenced material: CD8+ T cells from PBMCs. J is TRBJ2-7 and V is TRBV6-2 or TRBV6-3; D tentatively reads TRBD1 or TRBD2 (5 bases each). The sequence was obtained from a human donor with Susac syndrome. CDR3 coding DNA: TGTGCCAGCACCCACGGGGCGCACAACGTCTACGAGCAGTACTTC. This encodes CASTHGAHNVYEQYF.